This T cell receptor beta chain was sequenced in a study of Ad26.COV2.S vaccination and SARS-CoV-2 variants (dated by TCRdb to 2020 to 2023). The study in broad terms: Donors in the vaccine arm were drawn from COV1001, a multicentre, randomized, double-blind, placebo-controlled phase I-IIa trial testing Ad26.COV2.S in healthy adults. Dosing of Ad26.COV2.S was intramuscular, at either 5x10^10 or 1x10^11 viral particles, delivered as one shot or as two shots spaced 56 days apart. The specificity and breadth of SARS-CoV-2-reactive T cell receptors after Ad26.COV2.S vaccination were assessed by TCRbeta repertoire sequencing. A total of around 32 samples were included in the TCR-sequenced set, comprising 19 Ad26.COV2.S vaccine recipients, 5 placebo recipients and 8 SARS-CoV-2 convalescent individuals. Trial participants were randomized into five groups of five, in which low-dose or high-dose Ad26.COV2.S was given once or twice, or placebo was given on both occasions. Investigators did not know the trial group allocation while performing experiments and assessing outcomes. Broad study findings and their caveats: The study was not powered to compare responses between vaccine doses or regimens. Substantial breadth of spike-specific CD8+ and CD4+ T cell responses was reported after vaccination. Compared with placebo recipients, Ad26.COV2.S recipients showed higher spike-specific TCR breadth (P = 0.0014). Non-spike TCR breadth was comparable between vaccine and placebo recipients, consistent with the vaccine containing only spike. The authors noted that total T cell responses may have been underestimated by the TCR breadth and depth analyses.

The immunoSEQ Assay was the method used to sequence TCRbeta CDR3 regions. After extraction, genomic DNA underwent amplification by bias-controlled multiplex PCR, followed by high-throughput sequencing. Regarding the original processing steps: To quantify the absolute abundance of every unique TCRbeta CDR3 region, sequences were collapsed and filtered. T cell fraction was estimated by normalizing TCRbeta template counts to usable DNA, which was measured by amplifying reference genes present in all nucleated cells. Repertoire TCRs were annotated as SARS-CoV-2-specific by exact matching of V gene, CDR3 amino acid sequence and J gene to a known reactive TCR set. The reference SARS-CoV-2 TCR set was derived from MIRA and filtered for enrichment in COVID-19-positive ImmuneCODE repertoires, a step that removed public or cross-reactive TCRs. Based on the MIRA antigens, annotated TCRs were further analysed at the level of specific ORF or position within ORF. Breadth was defined as annotated unique rearrangements over total unique productive rearrangements; depth was the summed frequency of those rearrangements. Group comparisons of TCR breadth used two-sided Wilcoxon rank-sum tests. Here the immuneACCESS table is served through TCRdb, limited to in-frame sequences with V and J called. Missing clones are a known gap in these copies; in checked studies unresolved V genes cover under half, and the rest lacks a known reason. That table is the source of V, J and clone size, and D and trimming were worked out from the DNA. This sample holds about 680,000 clones; around 92% were observed only once. The ten top clones hold roughly 1.5% of the sample.

With respect to this clone: Its antigen is still unknown. One base away there is no much larger clone; base qualities are not given.

The junction shows trimming of 5 bases on V and 3 bases on J, and the gene matches do not reach 14 bases of it. In the germline V gene, CDR1 corresponds to SGHVS and CDR2 to FNYEAQ. Including the terminal cysteine and phenylalanine, the CDR3 comprises 17 residues. Solely the CDR3 DNA is kept, with 51 bases framed from the first base. The treatment or condition label for this specimen denotes: roughly 20 received Ad26.COV2.S at low or high dose, single or two shots; roughly five received placebo; per-sample allocation not given. For vaccine and placebo recipients, the sequenced repertoires came from samples collected on day 63 after the first injection. In Cohort 1b, fewer than 30 adults aged 18-55 years were enrolled at a single site in Boston, USA, between 29 July and 7 August 2020. Ad26.COV2.S consisted of a replication-incompetent adenovirus type 26 vector by which a prefusion-stabilized SARS-CoV-2 spike protein from the original Wuhan strain was expressed.

The receptor's source is a person between 18 and 59 years old who received the Ad26.COV2.S COVID-19 vaccine or a placebo. Sequences were derived from peripheral blood, sampled in a trial of Ad26.COV2.S vaccine versus placebo. The rearranged chain carries TRBV7-6 and TRBJ2-3; 7 junctional bases match TRBD2. The bases read TGTGCCAGCAGCCACCGCGGAGGGGTGGGAGGGACAGATACGCAGTATTTT. Its translation is CASSHRGGVGGTDTQYF. With the portions outside the CDR3 filled from the reference TRBV7-6 and TRBJ2-3 genes, the complete variable region becomes GAGVSQSPRYKVTKRGQDVALRCDPISGHVSLYWYRQALGQGPEFLTYFNYEAQQDKSGLPNDRFSAERPEGSISTLTIQRTEQRDSAMYRCASSHRGGVGGTDTQYFGPGTRLTVL.